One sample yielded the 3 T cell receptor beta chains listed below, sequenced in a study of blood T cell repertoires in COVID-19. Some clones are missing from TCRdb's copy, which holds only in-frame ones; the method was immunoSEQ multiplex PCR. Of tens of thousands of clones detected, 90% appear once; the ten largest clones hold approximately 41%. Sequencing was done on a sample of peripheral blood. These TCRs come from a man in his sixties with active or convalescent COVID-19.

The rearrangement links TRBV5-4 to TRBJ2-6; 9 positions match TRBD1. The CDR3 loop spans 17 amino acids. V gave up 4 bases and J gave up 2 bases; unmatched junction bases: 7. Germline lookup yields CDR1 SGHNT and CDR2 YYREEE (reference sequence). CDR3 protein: CASSAGQGYAGANVLTF. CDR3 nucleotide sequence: TGTGCCAGCAGCGCGGGACAGGGCTATGCTGGGGCCAACGTCCTGACTTTC.

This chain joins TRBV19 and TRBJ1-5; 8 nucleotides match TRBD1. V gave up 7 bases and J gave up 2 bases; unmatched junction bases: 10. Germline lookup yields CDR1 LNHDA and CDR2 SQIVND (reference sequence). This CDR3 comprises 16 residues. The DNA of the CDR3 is TGTGCCAGTACCGTTGGACAGGGTGGGCGCAATCAGCCCCAGCATTTT. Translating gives CASTVGQGGRNQPQHF.

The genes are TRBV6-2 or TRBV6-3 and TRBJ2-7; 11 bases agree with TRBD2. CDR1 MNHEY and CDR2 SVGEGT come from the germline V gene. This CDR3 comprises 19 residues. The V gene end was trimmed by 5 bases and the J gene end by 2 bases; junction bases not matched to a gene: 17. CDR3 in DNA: TGTGCCAGCAGTGGAGAACTAGCGGGAGCATCATATAGGGCCTACGAGCAGTACTTC. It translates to CASSGELAGASYRAYEQYF.